The 4 T cell receptor beta chains reported below all come from one sample, sequenced in a study of cytomegalovirus exposure and HLA in healthy donors. The PCR used 60 Vbeta and 13 Jbeta primers. Sequencing used immunoSEQ multiplex PCR; TCRdb keeps in-frame clones, though not all of them. Seen here are 150,000 to 200,000 clones, approximately 80% observed once, and the top ten hold less than 2%. Sequenced sample: PBMCs. The receptors were sampled from a woman in her twenties or thirties in good health and CMV-seronegative.

The chain couples TRBV19 to TRBJ2-5, with TRBD2 identical over 12 bases. V dropped 4 bases and J dropped 0; count of bases not matched to a gene: 6. This CDR3 contains 17 residues. The germline CDR1 and CDR2 sequences are LNHDA and SQIVND (reference sequence). CDR3 nucleotides: TGTGCCAGTAGTACTAGACTAGCGGGAGTATACCAAGAGACCCAGTACTTC. This encodes CASSTRLAGVYQETQYF.

The chain uses TRBV9 and TRBJ1-1, with D unclear. V shed 4 bases and J shed 2 bases, with 12 bases lying between them. The germline CDR1 and CDR2 sequences are SGDLS and YYNGEE. This CDR3 has 14 amino acids. CDR3 region: CASSTRGLNTEAFF. CDR3 DNA: TGTGCCAGCAGCACCCGAGGGCTCAACACTGAAGCTTTCTTT.

The rearrangement links TRBV29-1 to TRBJ2-5; D gene unclear. The CDR3 totals 13 residues. V was trimmed by 2 bases and J by 5 bases, leaving 12 bases between them. Germline CDR1 reads SQVTM; CDR2 reads ANQGSEA. The DNA of the CDR3 is TGCAGCGTTGAACGCGGATTTCGGGAGACCCAGTACTTC. Translated, it gives CSVERGFRETQYF.

This clone showed up just a few times. The V and J genes are TRBV19 and TRBJ1-2; tentative D call: TRBD1 (5 bases). V lost 7 bases and J 8 bases, leaving 20 bases between the germline ends. This CDR3 has 14 residues. CDR1 and CDR2 from the germline V gene are LNHDA and SQIVND (reference sequence). The chain's CDR3 is CASNAGIPGEGYTF. The CDR3 nucleotides read TGTGCCAGTAACGCAGGGATCCCGGGGGAAGGCTACACCTTC.